This entry concerns a single T cell receptor beta chain. The data originate from a study of early T cells in non-severe SARS-CoV-2 infection. The wider study: Sequencing of unsorted whole blood was done on bulk RNA, leaving chains unpaired.

This CDR3 spans 16 amino acids. V dropped 2 bases and J dropped 7 bases, with 18 bases sitting between them. Per the germline V gene, CDR1 is SGHRS and CDR2 is YFSETQ. The TCR library protocol was used to attach unique molecular identifiers. These identifiers were attached to individual cDNA molecules. Each CDR3 protein is one row after TCRdb ran MiXCR on the 5' RACE reads. This sample has under 60,000 distinct CDR3 sequences; roughly 8.2% occur once, and the top ten carry 4% to 5%. This clonotype originated in an adult who was a healthcare worker with PCR-confirmed SARS-CoV-2 infection or an uninfected control (not recorded which). The sequenced sample consisted of whole blood. The chain employs TRBV5-1 and TRBJ2-2; no clear D. CDR3 sequence: CASSLGSIVSVGELFF. In nucleotides, the CDR3 is TGCGCCAGCAGCTTAGGGTCAATCGTATCTGTCGGGGAGCTGTTTTTT. Looking up the rest from reference TRBV5-1 and TRBJ2-2 gives the full variable domain: KAGVTQTPRYLIKTRGQQVTLSCSPISGHRSVSWYQQTPGQGLQFLFEYFSETQRNKGNFPGRFSGRQFSNSRSEMNVSTLELGDSALYLCASSLGSIVSVGELFFGEGSRLTVL.